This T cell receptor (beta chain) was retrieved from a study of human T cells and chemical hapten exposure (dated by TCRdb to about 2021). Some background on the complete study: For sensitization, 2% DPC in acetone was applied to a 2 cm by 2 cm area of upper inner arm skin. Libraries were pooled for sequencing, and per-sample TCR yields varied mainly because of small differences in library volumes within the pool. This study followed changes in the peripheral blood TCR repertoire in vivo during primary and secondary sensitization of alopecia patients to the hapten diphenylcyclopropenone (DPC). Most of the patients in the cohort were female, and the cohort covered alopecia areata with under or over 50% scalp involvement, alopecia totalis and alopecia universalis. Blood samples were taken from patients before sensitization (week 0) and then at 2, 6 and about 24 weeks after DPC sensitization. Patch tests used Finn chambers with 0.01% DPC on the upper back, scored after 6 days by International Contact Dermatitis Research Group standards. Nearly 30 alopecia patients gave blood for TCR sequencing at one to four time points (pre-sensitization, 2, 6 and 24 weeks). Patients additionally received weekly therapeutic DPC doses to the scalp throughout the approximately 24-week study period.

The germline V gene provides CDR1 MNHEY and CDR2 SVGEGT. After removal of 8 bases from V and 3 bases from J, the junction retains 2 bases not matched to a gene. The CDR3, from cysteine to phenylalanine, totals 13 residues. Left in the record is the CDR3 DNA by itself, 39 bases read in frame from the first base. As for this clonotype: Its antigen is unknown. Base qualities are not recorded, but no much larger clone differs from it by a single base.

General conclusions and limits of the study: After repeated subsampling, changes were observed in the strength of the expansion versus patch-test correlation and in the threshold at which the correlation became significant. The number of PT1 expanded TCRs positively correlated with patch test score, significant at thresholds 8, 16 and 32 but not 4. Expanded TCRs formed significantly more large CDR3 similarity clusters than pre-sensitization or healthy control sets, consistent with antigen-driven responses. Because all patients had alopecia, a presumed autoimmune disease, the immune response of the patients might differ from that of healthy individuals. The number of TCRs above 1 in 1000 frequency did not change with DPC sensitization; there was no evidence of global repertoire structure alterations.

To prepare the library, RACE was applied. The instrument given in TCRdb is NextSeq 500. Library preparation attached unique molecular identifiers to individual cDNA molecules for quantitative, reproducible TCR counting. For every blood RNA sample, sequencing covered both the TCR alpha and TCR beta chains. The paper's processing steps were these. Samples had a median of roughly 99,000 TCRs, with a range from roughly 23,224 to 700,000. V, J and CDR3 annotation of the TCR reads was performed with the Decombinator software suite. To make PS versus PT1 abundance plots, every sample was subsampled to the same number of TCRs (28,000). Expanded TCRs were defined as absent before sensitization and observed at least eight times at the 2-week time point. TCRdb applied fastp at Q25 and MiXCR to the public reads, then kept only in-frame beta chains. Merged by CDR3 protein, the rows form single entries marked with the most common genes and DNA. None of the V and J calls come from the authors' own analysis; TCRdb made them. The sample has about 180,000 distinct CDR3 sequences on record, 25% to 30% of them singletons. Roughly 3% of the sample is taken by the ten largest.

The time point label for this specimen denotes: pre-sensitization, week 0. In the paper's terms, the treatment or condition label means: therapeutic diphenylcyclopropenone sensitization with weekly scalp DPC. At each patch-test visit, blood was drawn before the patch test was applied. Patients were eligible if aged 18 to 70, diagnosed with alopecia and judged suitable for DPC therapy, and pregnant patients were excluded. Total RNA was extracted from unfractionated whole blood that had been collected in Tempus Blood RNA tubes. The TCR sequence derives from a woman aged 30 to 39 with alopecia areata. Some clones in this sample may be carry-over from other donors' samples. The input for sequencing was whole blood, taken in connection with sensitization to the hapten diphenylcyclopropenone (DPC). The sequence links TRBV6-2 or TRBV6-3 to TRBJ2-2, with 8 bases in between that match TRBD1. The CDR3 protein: CASGQGYTGELFF. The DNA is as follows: TGTGCCAGCGGACAGGGCTACACCGGGGAGCTGTTTTTT.